These 5 T cell receptor beta chains came from one sample sequenced in a study of identical twins. TCRdb reanalysed the 5' RACE reads using MiXCR and keeps one entry per CDR3 protein. The sample includes about 890,000 distinct CDR3 sequences, more than 9% of them seen just once. These same records also appear under a second study, on yellow fever vaccine responses in identical twins.

The sequenced sample was PBMCs. These receptors came from a woman younger than 30 in good health.

The chain links TRBV20-1 to TRBJ2-3; TRBD1 agrees at 9 bases. The CDR3 runs 13 residues. Trimming at V came to 4 bases and at J to 3 bases, leaving 2 bases not matched to a gene. Per the germline V gene, CDR1 is DFQATT and CDR2 is SNEGSKA (reference sequence). The chain's CDR3 is CSAKTGGTDTQYF. The CDR3 coding sequence is TGCAGTGCTAAGACAGGGGGTACAGATACGCAGTATTTT.

This clonotype has just a few counts. The chain is built from TRBV12-3 or TRBV12-4 and TRBJ1-6; D gene uncertain. The CDR3 runs to 14 residues. V was cut by 1 base and J by 7 bases, with 8 bases left in between. CDR3 in DNA: TGTGCCAGCAGTTTAGGGGGTAGGAATTCACCCCTCCACTTT. Residues: CASSLGGRNSPLHF.

This chain connects TRBV4-1 to TRBJ2-1, with 10 bases matching TRBD2. Trimming took 3 bases from V and 5 from J; bases not matched to a gene: 13. Germline V gives CDR1 MGHRA, CDR2 YSYEKL. CDR3 length equals 18 residues. CDR3 in amino acids: CASSHPAETSGLNNEQFF. The CDR3 nucleotides are TGCGCCAGCAGCCATCCCGCCGAGACTAGCGGGCTAAACAATGAGCAGTTCTTC.

This clonotype was detected many times. The chain combines TRBV29-1 with TRBJ2-1; TRBD2 matches at 7 bases. The CDR3 is 14 residues long. V lost 6 bases to trimming and J lost 6 bases; unmatched junction nucleotides: 11. CDR1 SQVTM and CDR2 ANQGSEA come from the germline V gene. CDR3 amino acids: CSVATAGYINEQFF. DNA of the CDR3: TGCAGCGTCGCCACAGCGGGGTACATCAATGAGCAGTTCTTC.

There are many counts of this clonotype. The CDR3 sequence: CASSQDYGKWDEQFF. CDR3 bases: TGCGCCAGCAGCCAAGATTACGGGAAGTGGGATGAGCAGTTCTTC. The chain combines TRBV4-1 with TRBJ2-1, with D possibly matching TRBD2 (5 bases). Between the trimmed V and J ends, which lost 0 bases and 8 bases, there was a span of 14 bases. This CDR3 contains 15 residues. The germline gives CDR1 MGHRA, CDR2 YSYEKL.